Listed below are T cell receptor beta chains from one sample, sequenced in a study of lymphopenia after photon versus proton radiotherapy. Sequenced by immunoSEQ multiplex PCR; TCRdb stores in-frame clones only, minus some. The sample records fewer than 35,000 clones, roughly 87% being singletons. Specimen: peripheral blood, collected from a patient treated with proton-based radiotherapy. All receptors come from a woman aged 65 to 85 with pancreatic cancer. Some clones in this sample may be carry-over from other donors' samples. Both conserved end residues are part of each CDR3. The D gene is left open where the match is weak.

V,J,D,DNA,CDR3
TRBV7-9,TRBJ2-7,-,TGTGCCAGCAGCTTAAGGCCAGGGGAGGGCGAGCAGTACTTC,CASSLRPGEGEQYF
TRBV28,TRBJ1-4,-,TGTGCCAGCAGACCGACCGGGACTCACCTCCAAGAAAAACTGTTTTTT,CASRPTGTHLQEKLFF
TRBV10-3,TRBJ2-7,TRBD1,TGTGCCACCTGGGACAGGGGGCGTTACGAGCAGTACTTC,CATWDRGRYEQYF
TRBV4-2,TRBJ1-5,-,TGTGCCAGCAGCCAAGTCTTCACAGGCCGGATCAATCAGCCCCAGCATTTT,CASSQVFTGRINQPQHF
TRBV6-5,TRBJ2-5,TRBD2,TGTGCGAGCAGACCTCCGGGGGGGGAGACCCAGTACTTC,CASRPPGGETQYF
TRBV28,TRBJ2-3,-,TGTGCCAGCAGGAAACATTGGGATGATACGCAGTATTTT,CASRKHWDDTQYF
TRBV29-1,TRBJ2-1,-,TGCAGCGTTGAAGATTCGTCCGATTCCTACAATGAGCAGTTCTTC,CSVEDSSDSYNEQFF
TRBV10-1,TRBJ2-7,TRBD2,TGCGCCAGCAGTGAGGTACGGGACTACCACGAGCAGTACTTC,CASSEVRDYHEQYF
TRBV4-3,TRBJ2-1,-,TGCGCCAGCAGCCAAGTTGGCGGGACGGGCCATGAGCAGTTCTTC,CASSQVGGTGHEQFF
TRBV28,TRBJ2-1,TRBD2,TGTGCCAGCAGTTCCTCAGCGGGAGGGCCGGGTGAGCAGTTCTTC,CASSSSAGGPGEQFF
TRBV10-3,TRBJ2-7,-,TGTGCCATCAGTGAAGGCCGACAGCGCTACGAGCAGTACTTC,CAISEGRQRYEQYF
TRBV4-1,TRBJ2-7,-,TGCGCCAGCAGCCAATTTCGCGGGGGCCCCTACGAGCAGTACTTC,CASSQFRGGPYEQYF
TRBV5-5,TRBJ1-1,TRBD1,TGTGCCAGCAGCTTGAGGGACAGAAACACTGAAGCTTTCTTT,CASSLRDRNTEAFF
TRBV28,TRBJ1-5,-,TGTGCCAGCAGCCTGGGGGGGTATTATCAGCCCCAGCATTTT,CASSLGGYYQPQHF
TRBV30,TRBJ2-7,-,TGTGCCTGGAATCGGGACTCCTCCCGGCTGGAGCAGTACTTC,CAWNRDSSRLEQYF